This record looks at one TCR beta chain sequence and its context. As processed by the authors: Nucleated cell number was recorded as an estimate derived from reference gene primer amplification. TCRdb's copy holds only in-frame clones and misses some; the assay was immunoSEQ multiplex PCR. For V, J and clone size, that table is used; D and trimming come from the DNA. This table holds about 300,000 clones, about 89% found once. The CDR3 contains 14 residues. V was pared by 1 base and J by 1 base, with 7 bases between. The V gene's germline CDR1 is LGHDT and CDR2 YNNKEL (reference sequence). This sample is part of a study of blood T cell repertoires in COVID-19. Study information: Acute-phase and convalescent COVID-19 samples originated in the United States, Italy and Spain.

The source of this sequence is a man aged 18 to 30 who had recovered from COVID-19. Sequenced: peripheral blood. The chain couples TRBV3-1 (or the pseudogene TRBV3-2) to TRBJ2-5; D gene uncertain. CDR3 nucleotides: TGTGCCAGCAGCCAAGGGGCAACCCAAGAGACCCAGTACTTC. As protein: CASSQGATQETQYF.